Sequencing of this T cell receptor (beta chain) was carried out in a study of T cells in Graves' hyperthyroidism and ophthalmopathy (dated by TCRdb to about 2019). For the wider study: Peripheral blood was sampled at the time of initial diagnosis, prior to any treatment. To identify TCR V-J signatures that set the groups apart, the researchers used a discovery cohort of 100 patients, made up of 43 with Graves' ophthalmopathy and 57 with stable Graves' hyperthyroidism. An independent validation cohort of around 20 hyperthyroidism patients and roughly 16 patients who later progressed to ophthalmopathy tested prospective prediction of ophthalmopathy. The 100 or so discovery patients were randomly split 7:3 into training and test sets. In addition, the study compared T-cell repertoires in thyroid tissue and in blood from about 6 Graves' hyperthyroidism patients. After sampling, hyperthyroidism patients received methimazole starting at 30 mg daily, and ophthalmopathy patients received high-dose intravenous methylprednisolone. TCR Vbeta CDR3 sequencing of 120 to 150 peripheral blood samples (roughly 43 ophthalmopathy, 75 hyperthyroidism and roughly 17 progressor patients) is reported in the paper. General study outcomes and caveats: No statistical method was used to fix the sample size in advance, and group allocation was not hidden from the investigators. Most expanded thyroid clonotypes (frequency above 0.001) were also detected in blood, a finding suggesting that blood repertoires may reflect thyroid immune responses. A 13 V-J signature model separated ophthalmopathy from stable hyperthyroidism, with 87.88% sensitivity and 81% to 82% specificity in cross-validation and 80%/75% in testing. In validation, the model predicted progression to ophthalmopathy a median of roughly 6.5 months before onset, with about 70% sensitivity and 72.22% specificity.

The CDR3 contains 14 residues, cysteine and phenylalanine counted. Only the CDR3 DNA stays, 42 bases, in frame from base 1. Relative to germline, V is missing 1 base and J is missing 8 bases, with 3 bases of the junction outside any gene match. Per the germline V gene, SGHRS is the CDR1 and YFSETQ is the CDR2. Hyperthyroidism patients were newly diagnosed, had a disease duration of under 2 months, and were aged 18 to 65 years. Patients with uncontrolled infections, other autoimmune diseases, pregnancy or lactation were excluded. Diagnoses relied on clinical symptoms, serum thyroxine and TRAb, thyroid ultrasound and orbital computed tomography. Blood from progressor patients was drawn when they were first diagnosed with hyperthyroidism, before any ophthalmopathy symptoms appeared. PBMCs were separated from under 11 ml of fresh peripheral blood using Ficoll-Paque density gradient centrifugation. Progressor patients were first diagnosed with Graves' hyperthyroidism and then developed ophthalmopathy during follow-up. Total RNA was extracted using Trizol reagent, and RNA quality was assessed on an Agilent 2100 Bioanalyzer.

The TCR beta CDR3 regions were amplified from the RNA transcripts. For the first round of RT-PCR on the TCR CDR3, the HTBI primer set was used together with the Qiagen OneStep RT-PCR kit. Libraries were constructed in a second round of multiplex PCR, after which size selection and purification were performed. The libraries were sequenced on an Illumina HiSeq2000 using paired-end 100 bp reads. In the paper's pipeline: SOAPnuke was used to process the raw data, removing reads that contained adapters or uncalled bases, had a mean Phred below 15, or lacked an exact match to the constant primer or identifier. High-quality paired reads were merged using COPE v1.2.5, and each unique nucleotide sequence was defined as a clonotype. MiTCR v1.1 was used to align clonotypes to the IMGT TRBV, TRBD and TRBJ reference segments. Analysis was restricted to V-J combinations with a frequency above 0.0001, which covered roughly 99% of repertoires. The TCS score was defined as the ratio of F50 (clonal expansion) to E x V (chaos), calculated using BLOSUM62-based TCRdist between CDR3 peptides within each V-J. Welch's t-statistics and random forest reduced around 550 V-J features to fewer than 15, which were used in a naive Bayes classifier (R e1071). The public sequencing data were trimmed at Q25 with fastp and processed into clonotypes with MiXCR by TCRdb, which kept only in-frame beta chains. Each record represents a unique CDR3 protein, reported with the most common genes and DNA among its rows. The V and J calls follow TCRdb's processing rather than the paper's. The sample includes about 360,000 distinct CDR3 sequences, with approximately 15% observed a single time. The top ten clones comprise about a fifth of the sample.

This clonotype was detected ten times or more. Its cognate antigen has yet to be identified. Base quality data are lacking; no much larger clone is found one base away. Sequencing used blood. This receptor was taken from a young man with Graves' hyperthyroidism that later progressed to Graves' ophthalmopathy. The rearrangement combines TRBV5-1 with TRBJ2-1; 10 nucleotides in the junction match TRBD2. The CDR3 protein: CASSLLGTSDEQFF. In nucleotides, the sequence is TGCGCCAGCAGCTTGTTAGGGACTAGCGATGAGCAGTTCTTC. Here the CDR3 is joined to the reference TRBV5-1 and TRBJ2-1 genes, and the full variable domain is: KAGVTQTPRYLIKTRGQQVTLSCSPISGHRSVSWYQQTPGQGLQFLFEYFSETQRNKGNFPGRFSGRQFSNSRSEMNVSTLELGDSALYLCASSLLGTSDEQFFGPGTRLTVL.